Listed here are 21 T cell receptor beta chains from one sample, sequenced in a study of cytomegalovirus exposure and HLA in healthy donors (dated by TCRdb to 2015 to 2018). Libraries were made using the immunoSEQ multiplex PCR assay. For the multiplex PCR, a mixture combining 60 forward primers for TCR Vbeta segments and 13 reverse primers for TCR Jbeta segments was used. Not all clones reach the TCRdb copy of this immuneACCESS table, which keeps in-frame sequences only. Checked studies attribute under half of the gap to unresolved V genes and leave the rest unexplained. Within this sample are under 150,000 clones, with approximately 85% of them counted one time only. Approximately 1.7% of the sample belongs to the ten largest clones. Sequenced sample: PBMCs. The source of these receptors is a boy aged 10-17 years in good health and CMV-seronegative.

In its sample, this clone was seen once. The rearrangement joins TRBV12-5 to TRBJ1-1; 8 bases are a match to TRBD1. Per the germline V gene, CDR1 is LGHNT and CDR2 is FRNRAP. The CDR3 loop spans 15 amino acids. The V and J ends lost 2 bases and 4 bases, in that order; junction bases with no gene match: 6. The CDR3 bases are TGTGCTAGTGGTTTGCAATCCGGGACAGGCACTGAAGCTTTCTTT. Translating gives CASGLQSGTGTEAFF.

The chain recombines TRBV27 with TRBJ2-7; TRBD2 might be the D (6 bases). Trimming cost V 6 bases and J 3 bases, with 18 bases left between them. The V gene's germline CDR1 is MNHEY and CDR2 SMNVEV (reference sequence). There are 15 residues in the CDR3. This CDR3 reads CASSPGVSGNYEQYF. CDR3 DNA sequence: TGTGCCAGCAGCCCGGGAGTATCGGGCAACTACGAGCAGTACTTC.

The V and J genes are TRBV5-1 and TRBJ2-1; 12 bases are shared with TRBD2. The length of the CDR3 is 17 residues. The V gene end was trimmed by 4 bases and the J gene end by 8 bases; junction bases not matched to a gene: 13. Germline V gene lookup returns CDR1 SGHRS and CDR2 YFSETQ. The CDR3 loop reads CASSPSPRLAGGHEQFF. Here the CDR3 DNA reads TGCGCCAGCAGCCCCTCCCCTAGGCTAGCGGGAGGGCATGAGCAGTTCTTC.

V gene TRBV5-5 combines with J gene TRBJ1-2; 7 bases line up with TRBD1. CDR3 length: 14 residues. CDR1 is SGHKS and CDR2 is YYEKEE in the germline V gene (reference sequence). The V gene end was trimmed by 3 bases and the J gene end by 3 bases; junction bases not matched to a gene: 5. As DNA, the CDR3 is TGTGCCAGCAGCTCCGGGACAGAATACTATGGCTACACCTTC. Translation: CASSSGTEYYGYTF.

J is TRBJ2-3 and V is TRBV30; a weak D match, TRBD1 (5 bases). CDR1 is GTSNPN and CDR2 is SVGIG in the germline V gene (reference sequence). The V end was cut by 0 bases, the J end by 5 bases, with 12 bases between. The length of the CDR3 is 14 residues. CDR3 sequence reads: CAWSVQAGKDTQYF. In DNA, the CDR3 is TGTGCCTGGAGTGTACAGGCAGGGAAAGATACGCAGTATTTT.

This chain connects TRBV29-1 to TRBJ1-2; possible D gene TRBD1, 6 bases. Between the trimmed V and J ends, which lost 5 bases and 7 bases, there was a span of 17 bases. This CDR3 contains 13 residues. Germline lookup yields CDR1 SQVTM and CDR2 ANQGSEA. CDR3 loop: CSVTGRQAPGYTF. CDR3 coding DNA: TGCAGCGTTACCGGACGACAGGCCCCTGGCTACACCTTC.

On this clone itself: At one end the junction does not follow the germline gene, possibly because of a read error. The chain joins TRBV6-5 to TRBJ1-2; TRBD1 matches at 8 bases. The CDR3 covers 15 residues. CDR1 is MNHEY, CDR2 SVGAGI, per germline. This CDR3 is CASTPVRTGSYGYPF. As DNA, the CDR3 is TGTGCCAGCACTCCTGTCCGGACAGGGAGTTATGGCTACCCCTTC.

The chain joins TRBV14 to TRBJ2-1; 10 bases match TRBD2. The CDR3 runs 15 residues. Germline CDR1 and CDR2: SGHDN and FVKESK. Losses at the gene ends were 4 bases for V and 5 bases for J; bases not matched to a gene: 5. CDR3 in amino acids: CASSPGTSEHNEQFF. The CDR3 coding sequence is TGTGCCAGCAGCCCAGGGACTAGCGAACACAATGAGCAGTTCTTC.

The rearrangement links TRBV29-1 to TRBJ1-2; no clear D. Trimming removed 6 bases from V and 5 bases from J, with 10 bases in between. The CDR3 is 11 residues long. Germline-derived CDR1 and CDR2 are SQVTM and ANQGSEA. The CDR3 DNA reads TGCAGCGTCCTCGGGAGATATGGCTACACCTTC. It encodes CSVLGRYGYTF.

The gene calls are TRBV6-1 and TRBJ1-2; D gene ambiguous. The germline V and J ends were trimmed by 7 bases and 8 bases, with 17 bases remaining between them. The CDR3 spans 13 residues. Germline loops: CDR1 MNHNS, CDR2 SASEGT. This CDR3 is CASIWFSGNGYTF. The CDR3 nucleotides read TGTGCCAGCATATGGTTTAGCGGGAACGGCTACACCTTC.

The chain carries TRBV7-9 and TRBJ2-2; 9 bases fit TRBD2. The V gene end was trimmed by 6 bases and the J gene end by 6 bases; junction bases not matched to a gene: 5. The CDR3 covers 14 residues. Germline lookup yields CDR1 SEHNR and CDR2 FQNEAQ (reference sequence). The CDR3 loop reads CASSPGTSPGELFF. CDR3 nucleotide sequence: TGTGCCAGCAGTCCCGGGACTAGCCCCGGGGAGCTGTTTTTT.

This chain links TRBV5-1 with TRBJ1-4; D not resolved. This CDR3 has 17 residues. Between the trimmed V and J ends, which lost 4 bases and 0 bases, there was a span of 16 bases. In germline, CDR1 is SGHRS, CDR2 YFSETQ. The CDR3 DNA is TGCGCCAGCAGCCCTGGTTCGGGGAGACCAACTAATGAAAAACTGTTTTTT. Translation gives CASSPGSGRPTNEKLFF.

The chain couples TRBV6-5 to TRBJ2-7; 8 nucleotides agree with TRBD2. The ends lost 6 bases at V and 7 bases at J; junction bases unmatched: 11. Germline V gene sequence: CDR1 MNHEY, CDR2 SVGAGI. This CDR3 comprises 14 residues. The CDR3 spells CASSPSGSSREQYF. The CDR3 DNA is TGTGCCAGCAGCCCCAGCGGGAGCTCGCGTGAGCAGTACTTC.

The genes are TRBV5-1 and TRBJ2-7; maybe TRBD2 (6 bases). Germline V gene lookup returns CDR1 SGHRS and CDR2 YFSETQ. Trimming removed 0 bases at V and 0 bases at J, with 10 bases between. The length of the CDR3 is 15 residues. The CDR3 nucleotides are TGCGCCAGCAGCTTGGGCGGGAATAGCTCCTACGAGCAGTACTTC. Protein product: CASSLGGNSSYEQYF.

This clone was picked up a small number of times. The chain joins TRBV6-5 to TRBJ1-5; TRBD1 agrees at 10 bases. The V and J ends lost 5 bases and 4 bases, in that order; junction bases with no gene match: 5. Germline CDR1 MNHEY, CDR2 SVGAGI. This CDR3 has 15 amino acids. The CDR3 bases are TGTGCCAGCAGTCTGGGACAGGGGACTAATCAGCCCCAGCATTTT. It codes for CASSLGQGTNQPQHF.

This clone was recorded once. The chain is built from TRBV29-1 and TRBJ2-1; 8 nucleotides align to TRBD2. Trimming removed 1 base from V and 3 bases from J; junction bases left unmatched: 2. Germline CDR1 SQVTM, CDR2 ANQGSEA. The CDR3 consists of 14 residues. The CDR3 spells CSVEGSGIYNEQFF. The CDR3 nucleotides read TGCAGCGTTGAAGGTAGCGGGATCTACAATGAGCAGTTCTTC.

The chain carries TRBV4-2 and TRBJ2-3, with D possibly matching TRBD2 (6 bases). CDR1 and CDR2 (germline): LGHNA, YNFKEQ. The CDR3 extends over 16 amino acids. Trimming removed 0 bases from V and 2 bases from J, with 12 bases in between. The CDR3 region has the DNA TGTGCCAGCAGCCAAGAGGGGACGGGGGACACAGATACGCAGTATTTT. It yields the protein CASSQEGTGDTDTQYF.

CDR3 amino acids: CASSLLAGDNEQFF. As DNA, the CDR3 is TGTGCCAGCAGCTTACTAGCGGGAGACAATGAGCAGTTCTTC. This sequence joins TRBV7-9 and TRBJ2-1; 10 bases are shared with TRBD2. The CDR3 totals 14 residues. The germline CDR1 and CDR2 sequences are SEHNR and FQNEAQ (reference sequence). Trimming removed 2 bases from V and 5 bases from J; junction bases left unmatched: 0.

This sequence joins TRBV19 and TRBJ2-7; possibly TRBD2 for D (6 bases). Looked up from germline, CDR1 is LNHDA and CDR2 is SQIVND (reference sequence). V was clipped by 5 bases and J by 0 bases, with 8 bases between them. The CDR3 loop spans 13 amino acids. CDR3 nucleotides: TGTGCCAGTAGTCCTAGCGCCTCCTACGAGCAGTACTTC. It is translated as CASSPSASYEQYF.

V usage is TRBV19 and J usage is TRBJ1-1; D not resolved. V was cut by 2 bases and J by 0 bases, with 7 bases left in between. This CDR3 spans 14 amino acids. Per the germline V gene, CDR1 is LNHDA and CDR2 is SQIVND (reference sequence). The CDR3 DNA reads as TGTGCCAGTAGTATATACGGGGTGAACACTGAAGCTTTCTTT. Its translation: CASSIYGVNTEAFF.

CDR3 bases: TGTGCCAGTAACCTACTAGCGGGAGTCGCCGGGGAGCTGTTTTTT. Encoded protein: CASNLLAGVAGELFF. The chain couples TRBV19 to TRBJ2-2, with 11 bases that match TRBD2. Trimming cost V 7 bases and J 6 bases; bases outside gene matches: 7. CDR3 length: 15 amino acids. CDR1 is LNHDA and CDR2 is SQIVND in the germline V gene (reference sequence).